This T cell receptor beta chain comes out of a study of blood T cell repertoires in COVID-19 (TCRdb year 2020). About the study as a whole: Samples covering the acute and convalescent phases of COVID-19 were provided by collaborators in the United States, Italy and Spain. The prospective study material was composed of cDNA or gDNA derived from T cells, B-cell-depleted T cells, or PBMCs. Subjects who had been exposed to COVID-19, were actively infected with it, or had recovered from it provided the deeply sampled blood TCRbeta repertoires that made up the dataset. The repertoires were made available in a free public database intended to serve as a resource for research on the immune response to SARS-CoV-2. The samples were drawn from the first 160 participants of the ongoing ImmuneRACE study and from 1,254 subjects provided by 6 global collaborators. A de-identified subject ID, COVID-19 status, age in years and sex were almost always included in the sample metadata. Where HLA class I and class II types were available, the types were taken from metadata supplied by the sample provider, not from assay-based typing.

The collaborating institutions used their own protocols to collect whole blood in K2EDTA tubes. For TCRbeta analysis, collaborators shipped samples as frozen whole blood, isolated PBMCs, or DNA extracted from either of those sample types. General conclusions and limits of the study: The amount of clinical and demographic metadata varied by source and participant and was provided uncurated.

TCRbeta CDR3 regions were amplified from genomic DNA by means of the immunoSEQ Assay, a bias-controlled multiplex PCR. The paper's processing steps were these. Nucleated cell counts per sample were estimated from amplification of reference gene primers within the assay. To quantify the absolute abundance of each unique TCRbeta CDR3 rearrangement, sequence reads were collapsed and filtered. For each sample, productive Simpson clonality was calculated as the square root of Simpson's diversity index across productive rearrangements. As stored in TCRdb, this immuneACCESS dataset retains in-frame rearrangements with V and J assigned. A fraction of the clones does not appear; measured against another copy, unresolved V genes explain less than half of the discrepancy, and the remainder lacks a known reason. That table is the source of V, J and clone size, and D and trimming were worked out from the DNA. The sample includes about 51,000 clones, with about 88% observed a single time. 2.5% to 3% of the sample is taken by the ten largest.

Here V drops 4 bases and J drops 6 bases, and the junction holds 5 bases not matched to any gene. The CDR3 contains 15 residues, cysteine and phenylalanine counted. Only CDR3 DNA is held: 45 bases, read in frame from base 1. CDR1 SGHRS and CDR2 YFSETQ are derived from the germline V gene. Details on this clone: Which antigen it targets is not known. Base-call qualities are not available, and no considerably larger clone is one nucleotide away.

The TCR originated in a man in his forties or fifties with acute or convalescent COVID-19. The source material was peripheral blood. The chain couples TRBV5-1 to TRBJ1-4; 11 central bases correspond to TRBD1. The CDR3 sequence is CASSPDRGLDEKLFF. The DNA reads as follows: TGCGCCAGCAGCCCGGACAGGGGGCTGGATGAAAAACTGTTTTTT.